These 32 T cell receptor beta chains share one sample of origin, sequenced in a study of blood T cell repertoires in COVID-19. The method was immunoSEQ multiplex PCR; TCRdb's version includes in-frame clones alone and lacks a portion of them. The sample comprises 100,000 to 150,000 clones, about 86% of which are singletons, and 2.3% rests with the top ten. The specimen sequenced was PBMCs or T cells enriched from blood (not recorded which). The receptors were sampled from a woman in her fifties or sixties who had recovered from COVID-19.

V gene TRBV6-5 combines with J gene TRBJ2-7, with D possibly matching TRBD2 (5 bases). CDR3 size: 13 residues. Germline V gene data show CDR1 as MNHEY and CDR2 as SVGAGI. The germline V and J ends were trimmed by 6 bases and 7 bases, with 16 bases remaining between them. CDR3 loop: CASSPGLSGEQYF. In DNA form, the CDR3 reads TGTGCCAGCAGCCCCGGCCTCTCGGGGGAGCAGTACTTC.

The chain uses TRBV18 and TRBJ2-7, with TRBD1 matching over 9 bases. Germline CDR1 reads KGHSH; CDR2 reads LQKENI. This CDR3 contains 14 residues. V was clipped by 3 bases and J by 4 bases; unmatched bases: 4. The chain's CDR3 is CASSPGQGKYEQYF. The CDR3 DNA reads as TGTGCCAGCTCACCGGGACAGGGAAAGTACGAGCAGTACTTC.

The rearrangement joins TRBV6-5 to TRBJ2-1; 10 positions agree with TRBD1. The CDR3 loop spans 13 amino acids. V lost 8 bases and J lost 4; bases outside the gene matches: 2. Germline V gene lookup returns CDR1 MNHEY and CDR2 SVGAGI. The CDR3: CASGQGGYNEQFF. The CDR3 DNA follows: TGTGCCAGCGGACAGGGGGGGTACAATGAGCAGTTCTTC.

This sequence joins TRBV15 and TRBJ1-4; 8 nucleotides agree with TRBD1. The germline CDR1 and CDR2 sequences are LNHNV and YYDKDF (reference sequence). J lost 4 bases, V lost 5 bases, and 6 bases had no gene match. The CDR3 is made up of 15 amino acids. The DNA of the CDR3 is TGTGCCACCAGCTGGACAGGGTTGGGTAATGAAAAACTGTTTTTT. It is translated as CATSWTGLGNEKLFF.

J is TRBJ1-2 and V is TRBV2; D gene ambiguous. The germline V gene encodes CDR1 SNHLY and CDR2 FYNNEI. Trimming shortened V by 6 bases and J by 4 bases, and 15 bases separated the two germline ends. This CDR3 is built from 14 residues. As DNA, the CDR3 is TGTGCCAGCAGAGGAAGCAGGATTACCTATGGCTACACCTTC. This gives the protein CASRGSRITYGYTF.

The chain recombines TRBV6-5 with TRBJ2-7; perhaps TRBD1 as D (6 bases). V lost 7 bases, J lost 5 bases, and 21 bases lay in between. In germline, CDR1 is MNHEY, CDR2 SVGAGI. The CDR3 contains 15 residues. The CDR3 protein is CASTEQGLGGNEQYF. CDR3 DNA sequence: TGTGCCAGCACCGAACAGGGTTTAGGGGGAAACGAGCAGTACTTC.

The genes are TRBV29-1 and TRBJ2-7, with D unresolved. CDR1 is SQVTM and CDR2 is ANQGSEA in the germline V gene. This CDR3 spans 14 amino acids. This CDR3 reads CTPVSGNISYEQYF. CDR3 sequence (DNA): TGCACCCCAGTTTCAGGAAATATCTCCTACGAGCAGTACTTC.

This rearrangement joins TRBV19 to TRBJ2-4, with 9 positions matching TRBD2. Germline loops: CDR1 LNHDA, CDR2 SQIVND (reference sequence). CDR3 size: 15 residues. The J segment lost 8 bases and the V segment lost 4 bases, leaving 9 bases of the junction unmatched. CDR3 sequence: CASSRTLGGGDIQYF. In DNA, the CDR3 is TGTGCCAGTAGTAGGACCCTGGGCGGGGGGGACATTCAGTACTTC.

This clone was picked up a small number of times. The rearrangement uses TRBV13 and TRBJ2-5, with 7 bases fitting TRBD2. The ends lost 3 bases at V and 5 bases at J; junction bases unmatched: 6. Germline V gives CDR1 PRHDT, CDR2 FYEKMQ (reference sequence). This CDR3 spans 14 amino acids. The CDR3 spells CASSLGRGFETQYF. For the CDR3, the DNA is TGTGCCAGCAGCTTGGGGCGGGGGTTTGAGACCCAGTACTTC.

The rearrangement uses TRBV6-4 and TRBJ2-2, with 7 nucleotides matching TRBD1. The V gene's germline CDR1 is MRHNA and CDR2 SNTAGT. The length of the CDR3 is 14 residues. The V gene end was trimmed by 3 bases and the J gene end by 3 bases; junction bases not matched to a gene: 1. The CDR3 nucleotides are TGTGCCAGCAGTGAGGGGACAGACACCGGGGAGCTGTTTTTT. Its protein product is CASSEGTDTGELFF.

The CDR3 protein is CASSERQGAGEQFF. The CDR3 nucleotides are TGTGCCAGCAGTGAACGACAGGGGGCCGGTGAGCAGTTCTTC. J is TRBJ2-1 and V is TRBV6-1; TRBD1 aligns across 10 bases. This CDR3 spans 14 amino acids. V gave up 2 bases and J gave up 9 bases; unmatched junction bases: 4. In germline, CDR1 is MNHNS, CDR2 SASEGT.

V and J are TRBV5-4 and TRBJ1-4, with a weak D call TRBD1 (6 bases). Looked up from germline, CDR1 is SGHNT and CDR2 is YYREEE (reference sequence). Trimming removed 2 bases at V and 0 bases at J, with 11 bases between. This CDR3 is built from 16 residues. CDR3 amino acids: CASSFGGQATNEKLFF. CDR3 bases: TGTGCCAGCAGCTTTGGGGGCCAAGCAACTAATGAAAAACTGTTTTTT.

CDR3 bases: TGTGCCATCTCCCAGAAAAACACTGAAGCTTTCTTT. This encodes CAISQKNTEAFF. The chain carries TRBV11-2 and TRBJ1-1; D gene ambiguous. Germline V CDR1 and CDR2: SGHAT, FQNNGV. Trimming removed 10 bases at V and 2 bases at J, with 11 bases between. The CDR3 contains 12 residues.

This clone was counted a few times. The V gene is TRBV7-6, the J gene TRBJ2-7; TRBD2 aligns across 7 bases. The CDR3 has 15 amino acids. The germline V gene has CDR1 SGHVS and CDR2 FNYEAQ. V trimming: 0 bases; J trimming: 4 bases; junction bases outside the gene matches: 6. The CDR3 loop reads CASSLAQVGGYEQYF. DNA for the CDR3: TGTGCCAGCAGCTTAGCGCAAGTCGGGGGGTACGAGCAGTACTTC.

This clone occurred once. The CDR3 DNA reads TGCGCCAGCAGCTTGGGTAGCGGGGGGGAGACAGATACGCAGTATTTT. It specifies CASSLGSGGETDTQYF. The gene calls are TRBV5-1 and TRBJ2-3; 11 positions match TRBD2. V was pared by 0 bases and J by 3 bases, with 3 bases of the junction left unmatched. This CDR3 is 16 amino acids long. The V gene's germline CDR1 is SGHRS and CDR2 YFSETQ.

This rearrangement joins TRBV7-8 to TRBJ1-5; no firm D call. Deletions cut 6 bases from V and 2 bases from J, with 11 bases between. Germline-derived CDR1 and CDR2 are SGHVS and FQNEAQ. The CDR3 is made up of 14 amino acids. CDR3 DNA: TGTGCCAGCAGTCCGTCCGGGGGCAATCAGCCCCAGCATTTT. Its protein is CASSPSGGNQPQHF. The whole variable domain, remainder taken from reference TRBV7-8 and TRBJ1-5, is GAGVSQSPRYKVAKRGQDVALRCDPISGHVSLFWYQQALGQGPEFLTYFQNEAQLDKSGLPSDRFFAERPEGSVSTLKIQRTQQEDSAVYLCASSPSGGNQPQHFGDGTRLSIL.

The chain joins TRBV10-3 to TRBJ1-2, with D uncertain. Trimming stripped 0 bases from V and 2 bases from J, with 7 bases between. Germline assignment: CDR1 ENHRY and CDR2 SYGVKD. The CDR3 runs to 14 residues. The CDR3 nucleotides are TGTGCCATCAGTGAGTCTGGCAGGAACTATGGCTACACCTTC. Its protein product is CAISESGRNYGYTF.

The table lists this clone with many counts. The CDR3 here is CASSGELSNQPQHF. Here the CDR3 DNA reads TGTGCCAGCAGCGGAGAGCTTAGCAATCAGCCCCAGCATTTT. V and J are TRBV2 and TRBJ1-5; no clear D gene. The CDR3 is 14 residues long. Trimming removed 6 bases from V and 0 bases from J, with 9 bases in between. Germline V CDR1 and CDR2: SNHLY, FYNNEI.

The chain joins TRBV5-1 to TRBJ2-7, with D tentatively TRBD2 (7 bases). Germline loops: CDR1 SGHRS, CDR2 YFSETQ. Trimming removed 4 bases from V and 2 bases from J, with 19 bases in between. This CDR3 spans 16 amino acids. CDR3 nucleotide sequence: TGCGCCAGCAGCCGTGGAGGGGGGGCCTCGACCTACGAGCAGTACTTC. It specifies CASSRGGGASTYEQYF. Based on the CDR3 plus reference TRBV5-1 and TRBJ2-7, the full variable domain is KAGVTQTPRYLIKTRGQQVTLSCSPISGHRSVSWYQQTPGQGLQFLFEYFSETQRNKGNFPGRFSGRQFSNSRSEMNVSTLELGDSALYLCASSRGGGASTYEQYFGPGTRLTVT.

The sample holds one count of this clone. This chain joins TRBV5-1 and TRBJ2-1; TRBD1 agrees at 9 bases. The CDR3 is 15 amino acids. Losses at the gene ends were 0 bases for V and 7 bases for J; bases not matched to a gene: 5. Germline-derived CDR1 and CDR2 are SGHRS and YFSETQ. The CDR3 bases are TGCGCCAGCAGCTTGGACGGACAGGGGAGGAATGAGCAGTTCTTC. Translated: CASSLDGQGRNEQFF.

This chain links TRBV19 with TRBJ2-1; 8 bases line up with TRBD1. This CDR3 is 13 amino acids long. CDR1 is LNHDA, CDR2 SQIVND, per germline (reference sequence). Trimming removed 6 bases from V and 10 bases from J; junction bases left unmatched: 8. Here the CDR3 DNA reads TGTGCCAGTAGCAGACAGGGGCGGTACGAGCAGTTCTTC. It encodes CASSRQGRYEQFF. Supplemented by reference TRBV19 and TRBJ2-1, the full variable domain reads DGGITQSPKYLFRKEGQNVTLSCEQNLNHDAMYWYRQDPGQGLRLIYYSQIVNDFQKGDIAEGYSVSREKKESFPLTVTSAQKNPTAFYLCASSRQGRYEQFFGPGTRLTVL.

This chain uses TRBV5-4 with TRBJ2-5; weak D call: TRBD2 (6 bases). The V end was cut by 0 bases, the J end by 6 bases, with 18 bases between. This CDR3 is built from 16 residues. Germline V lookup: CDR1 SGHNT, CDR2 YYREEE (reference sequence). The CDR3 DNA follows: TGTGCCAGCAGCTTGGGCGGGGTAAACCGTGGGAAGACCCAGTACTTC. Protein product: CASSLGGVNRGKTQYF. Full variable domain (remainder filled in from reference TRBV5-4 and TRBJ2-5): ETGVTQSPTHLIKTRGQQVTLRCSSQSGHNTVSWYQQALGQGPQFIFQYYREEENGRGNFPPRFSGLQFPNYSSELNVNALELDDSALYLCASSLGGVNRGKTQYFGPGTRLLVL.

The CDR3 DNA follows: TGTGCCAGCAGTGAATTTCCCCCCGGACTAGCATCCTTCTACGAGCAGTACTTC. Translation gives CASSEFPPGLASFYEQYF. The chain is built from TRBV6-1 and TRBJ2-7; 8 bases are shared with TRBD2. This CDR3 has 18 residues. V dropped 2 bases and J dropped 3; count of bases not matched to a gene: 15. CDR1 is MNHNS, CDR2 SASEGT, per germline.

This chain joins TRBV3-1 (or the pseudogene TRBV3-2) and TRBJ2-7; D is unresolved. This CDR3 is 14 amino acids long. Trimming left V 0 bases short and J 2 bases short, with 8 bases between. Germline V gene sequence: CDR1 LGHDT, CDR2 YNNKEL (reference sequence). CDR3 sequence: CASSQEPVTYEQYF. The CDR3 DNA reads TGTGCCAGCAGCCAAGAGCCAGTAACCTACGAGCAGTACTTC.

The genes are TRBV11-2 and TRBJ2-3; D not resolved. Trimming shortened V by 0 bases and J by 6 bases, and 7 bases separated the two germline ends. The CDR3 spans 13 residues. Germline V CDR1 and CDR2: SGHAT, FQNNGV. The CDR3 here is CASSLDAYDTQYF. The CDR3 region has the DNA TGTGCCAGCAGCTTAGATGCGTACGATACGCAGTATTTT.

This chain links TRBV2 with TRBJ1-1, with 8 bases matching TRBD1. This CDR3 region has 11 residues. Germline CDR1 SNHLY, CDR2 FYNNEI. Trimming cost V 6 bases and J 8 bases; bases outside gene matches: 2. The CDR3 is CASSRDREAFF. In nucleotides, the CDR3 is TGTGCCAGCAGCCGGGACAGGGAAGCTTTCTTT.

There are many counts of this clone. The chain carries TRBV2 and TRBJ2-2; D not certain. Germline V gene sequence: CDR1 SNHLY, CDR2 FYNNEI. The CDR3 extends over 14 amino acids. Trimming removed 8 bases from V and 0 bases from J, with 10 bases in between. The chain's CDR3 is CASCPESNTGELFF. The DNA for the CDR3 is TGTGCCAGCTGTCCAGAATCGAACACCGGGGAGCTGTTTTTT.

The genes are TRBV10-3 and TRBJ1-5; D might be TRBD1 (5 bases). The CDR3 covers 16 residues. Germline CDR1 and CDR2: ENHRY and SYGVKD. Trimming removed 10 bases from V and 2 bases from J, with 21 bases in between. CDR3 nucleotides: TGTGCCACCGTCCCGGGGGGGGGAAGGGGCAATCAGCCCCAGCATTTT. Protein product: CATVPGGGRGNQPQHF.

For the CDR3, the DNA is TGCGCCAGCAGCCAAGAGAGCAGGGGTGGGTACGAGCAGTACTTC. The encoded protein is CASSQESRGGYEQYF. The chain joins TRBV4-1 to TRBJ2-7; weak D call: TRBD1 (6 bases). CDR1 is MGHRA and CDR2 is YSYEKL in the germline V gene. Trimming pared 0 bases from V and 4 bases from J, leaving 13 bases between. There are 15 residues in the CDR3.

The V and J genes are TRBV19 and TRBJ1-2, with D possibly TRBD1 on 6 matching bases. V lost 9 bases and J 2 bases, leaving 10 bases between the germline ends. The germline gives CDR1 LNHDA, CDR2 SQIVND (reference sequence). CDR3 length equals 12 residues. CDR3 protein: CASGQINYGYTF. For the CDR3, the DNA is TGTGCCAGCGGACAGATCAACTATGGCTACACCTTC. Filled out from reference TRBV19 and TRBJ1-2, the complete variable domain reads DGGITQSPKYLFRKEGQNVTLSCEQNLNHDAMYWYRQDPGQGLRLIYYSQIVNDFQKGDIAEGYSVSREKKESFPLTVTSAQKNPTAFYLCASGQINYGYTFGSGTRLTVV.

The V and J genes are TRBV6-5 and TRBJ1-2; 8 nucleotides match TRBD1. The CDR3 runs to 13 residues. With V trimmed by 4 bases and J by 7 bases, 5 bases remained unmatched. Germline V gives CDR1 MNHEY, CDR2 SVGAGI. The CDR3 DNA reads TGTGCCAGCAGTTTAGTGGGACAGGCTGGCTACACCTTC. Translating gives CASSLVGQAGYTF.

Here the CDR3 DNA reads TGTGCCAGCAGCTTAGTCGACAGGGGGGGTGAGCAGTTCTTC. Protein product: CASSLVDRGGEQFF. The rearrangement links TRBV11-2 to TRBJ2-1; 9 bases fit TRBD1. The length of the CDR3 is 14 residues. J was trimmed by 9 bases and V by 1 base; bases with no gene match: 4. Germline assignment: CDR1 SGHAT and CDR2 FQNNGV. Combining the CDR3 with reference TRBV11-2 and TRBJ2-1 gives the whole variable domain EAGVAQSPRYKIIEKRQSVAFWCNPISGHATLYWYQQILGQGPKLLIQFQNNGVVDDSQLPKDRFSAERLKGVDSTLKIQPAKLEDSAVYLCASSLVDRGGEQFFGPGTRLTVL.